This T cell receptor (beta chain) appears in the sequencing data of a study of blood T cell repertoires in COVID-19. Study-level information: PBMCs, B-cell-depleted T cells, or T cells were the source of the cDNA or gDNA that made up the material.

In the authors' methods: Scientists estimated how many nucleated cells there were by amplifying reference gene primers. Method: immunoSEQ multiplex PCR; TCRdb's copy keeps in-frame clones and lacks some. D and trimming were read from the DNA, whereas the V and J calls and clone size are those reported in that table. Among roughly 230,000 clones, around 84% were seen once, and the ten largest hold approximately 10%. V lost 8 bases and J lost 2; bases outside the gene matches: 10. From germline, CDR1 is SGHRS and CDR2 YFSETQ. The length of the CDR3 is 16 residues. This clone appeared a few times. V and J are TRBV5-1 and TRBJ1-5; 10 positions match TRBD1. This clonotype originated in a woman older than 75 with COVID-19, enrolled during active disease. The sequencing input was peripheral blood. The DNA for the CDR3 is TGCGCCAGTCCGGGACAGGGGACATATGGCAATCAGCCCCAGCATTTT. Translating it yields CASPGQGTYGNQPQHF.